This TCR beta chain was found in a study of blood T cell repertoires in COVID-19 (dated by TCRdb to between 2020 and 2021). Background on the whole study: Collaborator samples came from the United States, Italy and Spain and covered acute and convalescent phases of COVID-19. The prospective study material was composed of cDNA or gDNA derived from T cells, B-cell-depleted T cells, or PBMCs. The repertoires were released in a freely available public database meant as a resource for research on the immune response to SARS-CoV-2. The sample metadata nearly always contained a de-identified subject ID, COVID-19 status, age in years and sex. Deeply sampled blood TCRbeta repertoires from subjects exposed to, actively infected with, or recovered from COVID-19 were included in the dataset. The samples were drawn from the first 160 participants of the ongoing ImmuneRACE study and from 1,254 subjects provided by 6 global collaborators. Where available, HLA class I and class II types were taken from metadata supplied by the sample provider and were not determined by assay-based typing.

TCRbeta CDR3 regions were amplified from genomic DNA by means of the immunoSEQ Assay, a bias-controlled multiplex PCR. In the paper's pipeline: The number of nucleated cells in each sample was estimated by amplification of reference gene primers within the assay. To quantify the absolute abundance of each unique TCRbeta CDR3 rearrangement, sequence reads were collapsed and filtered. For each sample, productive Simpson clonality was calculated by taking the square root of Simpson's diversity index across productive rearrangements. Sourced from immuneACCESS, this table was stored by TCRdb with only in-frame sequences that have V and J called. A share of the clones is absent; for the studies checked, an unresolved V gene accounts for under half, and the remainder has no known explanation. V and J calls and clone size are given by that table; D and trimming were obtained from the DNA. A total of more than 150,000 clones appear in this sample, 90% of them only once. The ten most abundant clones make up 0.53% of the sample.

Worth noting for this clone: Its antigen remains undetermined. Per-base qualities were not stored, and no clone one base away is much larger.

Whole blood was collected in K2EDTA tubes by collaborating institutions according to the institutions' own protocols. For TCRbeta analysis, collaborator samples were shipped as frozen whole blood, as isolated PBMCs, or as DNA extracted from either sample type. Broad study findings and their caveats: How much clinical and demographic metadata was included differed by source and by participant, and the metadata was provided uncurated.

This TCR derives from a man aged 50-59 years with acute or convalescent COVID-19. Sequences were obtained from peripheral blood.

The CDR3 protein: CASNQGPTGELFF. The sequenced DNA: TGTGCCAGCAACCAGGGGCCAACCGGGGAGCTGTTTTTT. The chain is assembled from TRBV28 and TRBJ2-2; TRBD1 is possibly the D segment (6 matching bases). Taken from the germline V gene, the CDR1 and CDR2 loops are MDHEN and SYDVKM. The CDR3 runs 13 residues from the cysteine to the phenylalanine. Just the 39-base CDR3 DNA is kept, in frame starting at base 1. V lost 7 bases and J lost 5 bases; the stretch between them is 11 bases long.